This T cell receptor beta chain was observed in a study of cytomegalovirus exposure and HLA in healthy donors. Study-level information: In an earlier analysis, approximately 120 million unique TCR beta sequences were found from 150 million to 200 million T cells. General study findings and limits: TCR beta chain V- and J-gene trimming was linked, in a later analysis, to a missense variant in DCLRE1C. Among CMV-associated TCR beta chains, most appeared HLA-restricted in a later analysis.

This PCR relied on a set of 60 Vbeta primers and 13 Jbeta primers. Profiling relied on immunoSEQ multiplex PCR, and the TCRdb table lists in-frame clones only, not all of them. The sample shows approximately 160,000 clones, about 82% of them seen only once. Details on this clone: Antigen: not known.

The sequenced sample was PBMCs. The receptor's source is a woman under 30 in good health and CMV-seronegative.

The CDR3 here is CASSEMSGAAGELFF. CDR3 DNA: TGTGCCAGCAGTGAAATGTCAGGGGCTGCCGGGGAGCTGTTTTTT. The rearrangement joins TRBV6-1 to TRBJ2-2; weak D call: TRBD1 (6 bases). The germline V gene has CDR1 MNHNS and CDR2 SASEGT. The CDR3 length is 15 residues. The V and J ends lost 2 bases and 6 bases respectively, with 13 bases between them.